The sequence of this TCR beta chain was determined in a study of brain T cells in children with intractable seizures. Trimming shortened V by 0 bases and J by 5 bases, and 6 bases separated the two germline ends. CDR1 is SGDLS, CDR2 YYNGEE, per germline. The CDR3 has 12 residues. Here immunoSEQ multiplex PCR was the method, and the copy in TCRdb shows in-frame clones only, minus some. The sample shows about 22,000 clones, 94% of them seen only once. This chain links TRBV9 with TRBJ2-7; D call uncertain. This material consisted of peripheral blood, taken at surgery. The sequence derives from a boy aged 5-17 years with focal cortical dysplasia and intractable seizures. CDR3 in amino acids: CASSVDGHEQYF. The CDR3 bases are TGTGCCAGCAGCGTAGACGGCCACGAGCAGTACTTC.